This section outlines one T cell receptor (beta chain) sequence together with its context. Seattle's enrolled individuals joined amid active infection and were then monitored longitudinally. This record belongs to a study of blood T cell repertoires in COVID-19. About the research overall: Both acute and convalescent COVID-19 samples were obtained from the United States, Italy and Spain. Nucleic acid was either cDNA or gDNA, and it came from T cells, B-cell-depleted T cells, or PBMCs.

As processed by the authors: Researchers report that nucleated cell counts were estimated from reference gene primer amplification. Profiled with immunoSEQ multiplex PCR; TCRdb holds only in-frame clones, not every one. The DNA gave D and trimming, while V, J and clone size come from that table. Of under 200,000 clones listed, around 87% are singletons. Trimming took 3 bases from V and 2 from J; bases not matched to a gene: 3. The CDR3 sequence is 14 residues long. Germline V gene sequence: CDR1 SGHRS, CDR2 YFSETQ. The chain links TRBV5-1 to TRBJ2-3; 7 bases map to TRBD2. Sequencing was performed on peripheral blood. The clonotype was recovered from a woman aged 80 or older with COVID-19, enrolled during active disease. In DNA, the CDR3 is TGCGCCAGCAGCTCAGCGGGATCCACAGATACGCAGTATTTT. It yields the protein CASSSAGSTDTQYF.